This T cell receptor (beta chain) was recorded in a study of identical twins (TCRdb year 2016). Background on the whole study: The study deep-sequenced TCR alpha and beta repertoires from monozygotic twins, unrelated adults of various ages and cord blood to test whether fetal clonotypes persist. To rule out contamination, replicate twin experiments were performed at different times with different library preparation protocols. Overall results and qualifications from the work: Because the same donors could not be followed over many years, the conclusions depended on cross-sectional statistical analysis. The excess sharing between twins in beta out-of-frame sequences was weaker because fewer shared sequences reduced the signal-to-noise ratio. Invariant T cells such as MAIT and iNKT could partly confound zero-insertion analyses, although diverse VJ usage argued against such confounding for most clonotypes. Fewer insertions were carried by abundant cord blood beta clonotypes; a weaker similar trend was observed in young adult naive repertoires, while no such trend was observed in memory repertoires. Compared with coincidental sharing between unrelated individuals, an excess of low generation-probability sequences was observed among out-of-frame TCR alpha sequences shared between twins. In monozygotic twins, recombination models systematically underestimated out-of-frame TCR alpha sharing, but the models matched the sharing seen between unrelated individuals.

Receptors were amplified or captured by 5' RACE. This sample was sequenced with an Illumina HiSeq 2000. A universal primer binding site was introduced by template switching, and a unique molecular identifier was present in the final cDNA, enabling accurate counting of TCR cDNA molecules. Specific primers in the conserved constant-segment region were used to synthesize first-strand cDNA for the TCR alpha and beta chains. Each cDNA library was double barcoded, with a SMART-Mk sample barcode plus Illumina barcodes, to control for contamination. Two successive PCR steps introduced TruSeq adapter sequences along with Illumina sample barcodes. The TCR alpha and beta cDNA libraries were sequenced on the Illumina HiSeq platform using custom primers. As for the original processing: MiGEC processed the raw reads to extract unique molecular identifiers, while MiXCR was used to determine the CDR3 positions. Recombination models were inferred per individual with the repgenHMM and IGoR tools using an EM algorithm. The tcR package in R was used for shared clonotype analysis, with sharing normalized by the product of cloneset sizes. To study raw recombination without the effects of thymic and clonal selection, out-of-frame nonproductive sequences were analyzed. TCRdb trimmed public reads at Q25 via fastp, called clones via MiXCR and kept in-frame beta chains. Rows merge per CDR3 protein into single entries with the most common DNA and genes. The V and J calls were not made by the authors but by TCRdb's processing. The sample table lists hundreds of thousands of distinct CDR3 sequences, over 9% of them with a count of one. The biggest ten clones account for 1.5% to 2% of the sample.

V drops 4 bases and J drops 2 bases, leaving 12 bases in between. The CDR3 has 15 amino acids, counting the end cysteine and phenylalanine. Of all the DNA, just the CDR3 is kept, 45 bases in frame from base 1. Per the germline V gene (reference sequence), MNHEY is the CDR1 and SMNVEV is the CDR2. About this clonotype itself: Its antigen is currently not known. No base quality information exists; no much larger clone differs at one position.

All donors were healthy Caucasians. The twin cohort comprised three pairs of female monozygotic twins, all aged roughly 18 to 30 years. RNA for TCR libraries was isolated from peripheral blood mononuclear cells. This same sample was also part of a study on yellow fever vaccine responses in identical twins. Per the second study: According to the authors, in identical twins the way T cells responded to vaccination appeared partly convergent and partly personalized. Focusing on identical twins, the study followed the T cell clones that responded to the vaccine, and did so with precision.

In this chain, TRBV27 is recombined with TRBJ2-1; confidence is insufficient to name the D gene. This clonotype originated in a woman aged 18-30 years in good health. Sequences were obtained from PBMCs. Here the CDR3 is given as CASSSGPPAYNEQFF. In nucleotide form, the sequence is TGTGCCAGCAGTTCCGGGCCCCCTGCCTACAATGAGCAGTTCTTC.